This T cell receptor (beta chain) was sequenced during a study of CD8 T cells in Susac syndrome. In the study overall: At the time their blood was drawn, patients with Susac syndrome were either therapy-naive, on corticosteroids (with some of them also receiving intravenous immunoglobulin), or on intravenous immunoglobulin alone. Study findings and constraints: Within total CD8+ repertoires, more than 15 Susac-specific public clones were found, and within CD8+ TEMRA repertoires, about five.

Random hexamers primed reverse transcription of about 0.5 to 1 ug RNA. Amplification of the TCR beta CDR3 was carried out by immunoSEQ multiplex PCR, which spanned a total of 54 Vbeta and 13 Jbeta segments. TCRdb passed the immunoSEQ multiplex PCR reads through MiXCR, listing each CDR3 protein once. The sample has about 90,000 distinct CDR3 sequences, approximately 96% seen once. Points on this clonotype: Its cognate antigen is unknown.

Germline lookup yields CDR1 LGHNA and CDR2 YSLEER. V lost 0 bases and J 11 bases, leaving 11 bases between the germline ends. The CDR3 has 12 residues. This TCR derives from a human donor with Susac syndrome. This chain links TRBV4-3 with TRBJ2-7; no definite D call. The sequencing input was CD8+ T cells from PBMCs. The CDR3 DNA reads TGCGCCAGCAGCCAAGAGCTGGCCCAGGAGTACTTC. Its protein product is CASSQELAQEYF.